Below are 5 T cell receptor beta chains sequenced from a single sample in a study of cytomegalovirus exposure and HLA in healthy donors. The PCR employed 60 Vbeta primers together with 13 Jbeta primers. Here immunoSEQ multiplex PCR was the method, and the copy in TCRdb shows in-frame clones only, minus some. Seen here are more than 85,000 clones, less than 80% observed once, and the top ten hold roughly 8%. Sequenced: PBMCs. All receptors come from a woman aged 45 to 65 in good health and CMV-seropositive.

This rearrangement joins TRBV21-1 to TRBJ2-7; the table names TRBD1, a call not compared with the DNA. TRBV21-1 is a known pseudogene. The CDR3 is 15 residues long. Written as DNA, the CDR3 is TGTGCCAGCAGCAAACGGCGGCCAGGGAACTACGAGCAGTACTTC. This sequence encodes CASSKRRPGNYEQYF.

The chain employs TRBV5-1 and TRBJ2-3, with TRBD1 matching over 8 bases. After removal of 4 bases from V and 7 bases from J, the junction contained 11 bases not matched to a gene. The CDR3 spans 15 residues. The germline CDR1 and CDR2 sequences are SGHRS and YFSETQ. CDR3 nucleotides: TGCGCCAGCAGCGTGTCCGGGACAGGTGGCTATACGCAGTATTTT. It encodes CASSVSGTGGYTQYF.

This clone was detected only once. The chain combines TRBV2 with TRBJ1-1; no firm D call. Germline CDR1 SNHLY, CDR2 FYNNEI. Trimming took off 3 bases at V and 1 base at J, with 9 bases between the two ends. CDR3 length equals 14 residues. In DNA, the CDR3 is TGTGCCAGCAGTGACGGGCGGGCGAACACTGAAGCTTTCTTT. It codes for CASSDGRANTEAFF.

CDR3 residues: CASSPPSRQETQYF. The CDR3 bases are TGTGCCAGCTCACCACCGTCTAGACAAGAGACCCAGTACTTC. This chain connects TRBV18 to TRBJ2-5; D remains unclear. The CDR3 totals 14 residues. Between the trimmed V and J ends, which lost 0 bases and 2 bases, there was a span of 7 bases. CDR1 KGHSH and CDR2 LQKENI come from the germline V gene.

This chain joins TRBV11-2 and TRBJ1-1; 7 positions agree with TRBD1. The germline CDR1 and CDR2 sequences are SGHAT and FQNNGV. CDR3 length: 18 residues. V was clipped by 0 bases and J by 3 bases; unmatched bases: 13. The CDR3 reads CASSLEGGRDTLDTEAFF. For the CDR3, the DNA is TGTGCCAGCAGCTTAGAAGGGGGCCGGGACACCTTAGACACTGAAGCTTTCTTT.